What follows are 26 T cell receptor beta chains derived from one specimen sequenced in a study of shared T cell receptors in the human thymus. Here immunoSEQ multiplex PCR was the method, and the copy in TCRdb shows in-frame clones only, minus some. The sample has hundreds of thousands of clones, more than 75% seen once; the top ten hold about 0.01%. These data also formed part of another study, on human thymus T cells.

Sequences were obtained from thymocytes. The receptors were sampled from a boy in the first two years of life with a congenital heart defect.

The chain couples TRBV28 to TRBJ2-2; D is possibly TRBD2 (5 bases). Looked up from germline, CDR1 is MDHEN and CDR2 is SYDVKM. V was pared by 6 bases and J by 9 bases, with 14 bases between. CDR3 length: 13 amino acids. CDR3 sequence: CASRPPRGRELFF. The CDR3, as DNA: TGTGCCAGCAGACCCCCGCGAGGGAGGGAGCTGTTTTTT.

The table lists this clone with a few counts. The V gene is TRBV4-1, the J gene TRBJ1-2; 8 nucleotides agree with TRBD1. Germline V gives CDR1 MGHRA, CDR2 YSYEKL. This CDR3 is 17 amino acids long. Trimming removed 2 bases from V and 6 bases from J; junction bases left unmatched: 14. CDR3 in DNA: TGCGCCAGCAGCCAACCCCCCGGACAGGGCTTAGTTCATGGCTACACCTTC. It is translated as CASSQPPGQGLVHGYTF.

This rearrangement joins TRBV5-1 to TRBJ1-4, with a tentative D call TRBD1 (5 bases). The germline V and J ends were trimmed by 2 bases and 0 bases, with 20 bases remaining between them. In germline, CDR1 is SGHRS, CDR2 YFSETQ. This CDR3 region has 19 residues. CDR3: CASSFRAEGGGSTNEKLFF. CDR3 nucleotide sequence: TGCGCCAGCAGCTTTAGAGCCGAAGGTGGGGGGTCAACTAATGAAAAACTGTTTTTT.

The genes are TRBV7-8 and TRBJ2-7, with D possibly TRBD1 on 6 matching bases. Germline CDR1 reads SGHVS; CDR2 reads FQNEAQ. The CDR3 extends over 17 amino acids. Trimming left V 5 bases short and J 0 bases short, with 20 bases between. For the CDR3, the DNA is TGTGCCAGCAGCCCGACCAGATGGGGGCTGAGCTCCTACGAGCAGTACTTC. It encodes CASSPTRWGLSSYEQYF.

This clone was seen a handful of times. The rearrangement uses TRBV21-1 and TRBJ1-4; the table's D call, TRBD1, was not checked against the DNA. TRBV21-1 is noted as a pseudogene. This CDR3 contains 15 residues. The CDR3 coding sequence is TGTGCCAGTTATAACAGGCGCGTATCCCATGAAAAACTGTTTTTT. This encodes CASYNRRVSHEKLFF.

This sequence joins TRBV2 and TRBJ2-3; TRBD2 agrees at 9 bases. The length of the CDR3 is 18 residues. Losses at the gene ends were 2 bases for V and 3 bases for J; bases not matched to a gene: 12. Germline V gene lookup returns CDR1 SNHLY and CDR2 FYNNEI. This CDR3 is CASSERCCSGRLTDTQYF. In DNA form, the CDR3 reads TGTGCCAGCAGTGAAAGGTGTTGCAGCGGGAGGTTGACAGATACGCAGTATTTT.

The chain employs TRBV5-1 and TRBJ2-5, with 10 nucleotides matching TRBD2. With 2 bases clipped from V and 5 bases from J, the junction kept 12 bases outside the gene matches. Germline V gene data show CDR1 as SGHRS and CDR2 as YFSETQ. The CDR3 totals 17 residues. The DNA of the CDR3 is TGCGCCAGCAGCTTCCGGGAGCGGGAGGGCCTGGGTGAGACCCAGTACTTC. Its translation: CASSFREREGLGETQYF.

The chain employs TRBV30 and TRBJ2-7; 8 positions match TRBD2. The V and J ends lost 2 bases and 6 bases, in that order; junction bases with no gene match: 6. The CDR3 spans 13 residues. Germline CDR1 is GTSNPN and CDR2 is SVGIG (reference sequence). CDR3 bases: TGTGCCTGGAGTTCACGGGAGGGCGCCGAGCAGTACTTC. Its translation: CAWSSREGAEQYF.

The chain uses TRBV14 and TRBJ2-7; TRBD2 might be the D (5 bases). The V gene lost 3 bases and the J gene lost 5 bases, with 17 bases spanning the gap. Germline CDR1 and CDR2: SGHDN and FVKESK. The CDR3 consists of 15 residues. The CDR3 coding sequence is TGTGCCAGCAGCCAGGAGGTTAGCAACCCCGACGAGCAGTACTTC. Its protein is CASSQEVSNPDEQYF.

The chain uses TRBV25-1 and TRBJ2-2, with 7 bases fitting TRBD1. This CDR3 has 16 amino acids. Trimming cost V 2 bases and J 4 bases; bases outside gene matches: 7. Germline V lookup: CDR1 MGHDK, CDR2 SYGVNS. The CDR3 nucleotides read TGTGCCAGCAGTGAACGAGGGGGCGCGGGCACCGGGGAGCTGTTTTTT. It translates to CASSERGGAGTGELFF.

The chain employs TRBV5-1 and TRBJ2-5, with D tentatively TRBD1 (6 bases). V was pared by 2 bases and J by 3 bases, with 11 bases between. The V gene's germline CDR1 is SGHRS and CDR2 YFSETQ. This CDR3 is built from 14 residues. CDR3 protein: CASSFQGQKETQYF. For the CDR3, the DNA is TGCGCCAGCAGCTTCCAAGGACAGAAAGAGACCCAGTACTTC.

This chain uses TRBV5-1 with TRBJ2-2; 9 bases are shared with TRBD2. With 0 bases clipped from V and 2 bases from J, the junction kept 11 bases outside the gene matches. CDR1 is SGHRS, CDR2 YFSETQ, per germline. The CDR3 length is 19 residues. The CDR3 loop is CASSLVGREGPSNTGELFF. DNA of the CDR3: TGCGCCAGCAGCTTGGTCGGGCGGGAGGGCCCCTCTAACACCGGGGAGCTGTTTTTT.

The rearrangement uses TRBV6-5 and TRBJ2-7, with 10 bases matching TRBD1. Trimming at V came to 6 bases and at J to 4 bases, leaving 9 bases not matched to a gene. This CDR3 contains 15 residues. Germline V gene lookup returns CDR1 MNHEY and CDR2 SVGAGI. CDR3 sequence reads: CASSQGQGGRYEQYF. For the CDR3, the DNA is TGTGCCAGCAGCCAAGGACAGGGGGGGCGATACGAGCAGTACTTC.

The CDR3 spells CASSSFRKTKQNTEAFF. The CDR3 bases are TGTGCCAGCAGCTCCTTCCGTAAGACAAAACAGAACACTGAAGCTTTCTTT. The chain uses TRBV7-9 and TRBJ1-1, with unresolved D. Per the germline V gene, CDR1 is SEHNR and CDR2 is FQNEAQ (reference sequence). The CDR3 is 17 amino acids. V lost 4 bases, J lost 1 base, and 19 bases lay in between.

The chain uses TRBV29-1 and TRBJ2-2; TRBD1 aligns across 11 bases. The V segment lost 6 bases and the J segment 3 bases; nucleotides outside the gene matches: 3. There are 14 residues in the CDR3. Germline V CDR1 and CDR2: SQVTM, ANQGSEA. CDR3 nucleotides: TGCAGCGTAGGGGACAGGGGGGACACCGGGGAGCTGTTTTTT. It is translated as CSVGDRGDTGELFF.

The J gene is TRBJ2-1, the V gene TRBV4-2; 11 bases are a match to TRBD2. V shed 0 bases, J shed 1 base, and the junction held 14 bases outside the gene matches. Looked up from germline, CDR1 is LGHNA and CDR2 is YNFKEQ. The CDR3 runs to 21 residues. The CDR3 is CASSQDRSSGRAYFSYNEQFF. The DNA of the CDR3 is TGTGCCAGCAGCCAAGATAGGAGTAGCGGGAGGGCCTATTTTTCCTACAATGAGCAGTTCTTC.

This clone was observed a handful of times. This rearrangement joins TRBV29-1 to TRBJ2-2; tentatively, D is TRBD1 (6 bases). This CDR3 has 13 residues. Trimming removed 4 bases at V and 5 bases at J, with 11 bases between. Germline assignment: CDR1 SQVTM and CDR2 ANQGSEA. CDR3 region: CSVGDRSTGELFF. CDR3 DNA: TGCAGCGTTGGTGACAGGTCGACCGGGGAGCTGTTTTTT.

The rearrangement joins TRBV29-1 to TRBJ2-1, with 7 bases lining up with TRBD2. Unmatched junction bases numbered 9, after V lost 7 bases and J lost 3 bases. Germline lookup yields CDR1 SQVTM and CDR2 ANQGSEA. The CDR3 is 14 amino acids. The CDR3 bases are TGCAGCGCCGGGAGGCTAGCCCACTACAATGAGCAGTTCTTC. Residues: CSAGRLAHYNEQFF.

The V call is TRBV25-1, the J call TRBJ2-1; 7 bases agree with TRBD1. The CDR3 covers 18 residues. Trimming cost V 0 bases and J 2 bases; bases outside gene matches: 10. Germline assignment: CDR1 MGHDK and CDR2 SYGVNS. The CDR3 loop reads CASSEYNRGEGPYNEQFF. The CDR3 DNA follows: TGTGCCAGCAGTGAATATAACAGGGGTGAGGGGCCCTACAATGAGCAGTTCTTC.

The chain couples TRBV27 to TRBJ2-2, with TRBD1 matching 7 bases. The V segment lost 2 bases and the J segment 4 bases; nucleotides outside the gene matches: 4. Germline-derived CDR1 and CDR2 are MNHEY and SMNVEV (reference sequence). The CDR3 consists of 15 residues. The CDR3 DNA is TGTGCCAGCAGTTTAGAGGACAGGAGCACCGGGGAGCTGTTTTTT. Amino acid sequence: CASSLEDRSTGELFF.

The rearrangement joins TRBV23-1 to TRBJ1-5; D is perhaps TRBD1 (6 bases). TRBV23-1 is recorded as an ORF, its role being uncertain. CDR3 length equals 17 residues. V lost 7 bases, J lost 0 bases, and 19 bases lay in between. CDR3 amino acids: CASTQGVQGYSNQPQHF. CDR3 nucleotide sequence: TGCGCCAGCACTCAGGGAGTACAGGGCTATAGCAATCAGCCCCAGCATTTT.

This clone was detected once. The rearrangement uses TRBV29-1 and TRBJ2-1, with a possible D match to TRBD2 (6 bases). Per germline, CDR1 SQVTM and CDR2 ANQGSEA. This CDR3 comprises 15 residues. Trimming took off 4 bases at V and 4 bases at J, with 17 bases between the two ends. The CDR3 coding sequence is TGCAGCGTTGCCGGGGCGGGGCCCTCTTACAATGAGCAGTTCTTC. This encodes CSVAGAGPSYNEQFF.

The chain couples TRBV27 to TRBJ1-1, with 8 bases identical to TRBD1. The CDR3 totals 16 residues. V dropped 5 bases and J dropped 1; count of bases not matched to a gene: 9. Germline-derived CDR1 and CDR2 are MNHEY and SMNVEV (reference sequence). The CDR3 DNA reads as TGTGCCAGCAGTCCACAGGTGGGACAGGAGAACACTGAAGCTTTCTTT. It encodes CASSPQVGQENTEAFF.

This chain joins TRBV29-1 and TRBJ2-1; TRBD2 aligns across 13 bases. CDR3 length: 15 residues. V shed 7 bases and J 8 bases; nucleotides not matched to a gene: 11. Germline V gene data show CDR1 as SQVTM and CDR2 as ANQGSEA. CDR3 bases: TGCAGCGGGGGACTAGCGGGACGTTACAGCGATGAGCAGTTCTTC. Translated: CSGGLAGRYSDEQFF.

This sequence joins TRBV4-2 and TRBJ2-3; 7 bases are shared with TRBD1. Germline V gene lookup returns CDR1 LGHNA and CDR2 YNFKEQ. Unmatched junction bases numbered 17, after V lost 0 bases and J lost 2 bases. The CDR3 totals 20 residues. The CDR3 sequence is CASSQDRDRVSRNLTDTQYF. The CDR3 nucleotides are TGTGCCAGCAGCCAAGACAGAGACAGGGTGAGTCGTAATCTCACAGATACGCAGTATTTT.

The chain carries TRBV4-1 and TRBJ2-7; D is uncertain. CDR1 MGHRA and CDR2 YSYEKL come from the germline V gene. This CDR3 spans 16 amino acids. V shed 2 bases and J shed 5 bases, with 19 bases lying between them. The CDR3 reads CASSQQPGQHGDEQYF. The CDR3 DNA reads TGCGCCAGCAGCCAACAACCGGGTCAGCATGGCGACGAGCAGTACTTC.